The sequence of this T cell receptor beta chain was determined in a study of cytomegalovirus exposure and HLA in healthy donors. Whole-study findings and limits: Later analysis associated a missense DCLRE1C variant with TCR beta V- and J-gene trimming.

The CDR3 spans 15 residues. Germline CDR1 reads LNHDA; CDR2 reads SQIVND (reference sequence). The V gene lost 5 bases and the J gene lost 7 bases, with 18 bases spanning the gap. Primers included in the PCR were 60 Vbeta and 13 Jbeta primers. Profiling relied on immunoSEQ multiplex PCR, and the TCRdb table lists in-frame clones only, not all of them. The repertoire table contains fewer than 100,000 clones. Regarding this clone: The antigen is undetermined.

This TCR came from a man aged 18 to 29 in good health and CMV-seropositive. The chain carries TRBV19 and TRBJ1-5; tentatively, D is TRBD1 (6 bases). Sequenced sample: PBMCs. DNA for the CDR3: TGTGCCAGTAGTGGGGAGTTTGGGGGCCGGCAGCCCCAGCATTTT. Amino acids: CASSGEFGGRQPQHF. The whole variable domain, remainder taken from reference TRBV19 and TRBJ1-5, is DGGITQSPKYLFRKEGQNVTLSCEQNLNHDAMYWYRQDPGQGLRLIYYSQIVNDFQKGDIAEGYSVSREKKESFPLTVTSAQKNPTAFYLCASSGEFGGRQPQHFGDGTRLSIL.